This TCR beta chain originates from a study of cytomegalovirus exposure and HLA in healthy donors. Overall study context: A data release that came early held around 85 million unique TCRs from HLA-typed donors. General observations from the study: According to the study, 160 or so TCR beta chains were cytomegalovirus-associated. Later, TCR association rates were found to vary by HLA locus, highest for DRB1 and lowest for HLA-C.

A few counts support this clone. Its antigen is as yet unknown. PCR used 60 Vbeta primers and 13 Jbeta primers. Data came from immunoSEQ multiplex PCR; TCRdb stores just in-frame clones and leaves some out. The sample lists fewer than 250,000 clones, around 75% occurring once. Germline-derived CDR1 and CDR2 are SGHTA and FQGTGA. Losses at the gene ends were 5 bases for V and 4 bases for J; bases not matched to a gene: 8. The CDR3 runs to 15 residues. This chain connects TRBV7-3 to TRBJ2-1; 7 bases are shared with TRBD1. The receptor comes from a woman aged 50 to 65 in good health and CMV-seronegative. Source material: PBMCs. CDR3 region: CASSLLPGQYNEQFF. DNA of the CDR3: TGTGCCAGCAGCCTTCTTCCGGGACAGTACAATGAGCAGTTCTTC.